Detailed here is one T cell receptor beta chain. What it recognizes is unknown. The data were obtained in a study of T-cell reconstitution after alpha-beta-depleted transplantation in children. Whole-study findings and limits: The main origin of T-cell counts and diversity one year after transplant was newly produced T cells. Some patients showed high day-60 TCRbeta diversity, which derived from surviving recipient T cells and thymic progenitors.

Trimming took off 4 bases at V and 4 bases at J, with 10 bases between the two ends. This CDR3 has 12 amino acids. CDR1 and CDR2 (germline): DFQATT, SNEGSKA (reference sequence). Unique molecular identifiers were incorporated during preparation of the TCRbeta library. TCRdb processed the PCR reads anew with MiXCR; each CDR3 protein has one entry. Of 580,000 or so distinct CDR3 sequences listed, under 30% are singletons. Specimen: PBMCs, mostly from graft donor cells, collected 360 days after TCRalphabeta/CD19-depleted stem cell transplant. This sequence originates from a boy younger than two who had a stem cell transplant for acute myeloid leukemia, so the T cells may come from the graft donor. The chain has TRBV20-1 and TRBJ1-2; weak D call: TRBD1 (5 bases). The CDR3 is CSATTASYGYTF. The CDR3 DNA reads TGCAGTGCTACGACAGCCAGCTATGGCTACACCTTC.